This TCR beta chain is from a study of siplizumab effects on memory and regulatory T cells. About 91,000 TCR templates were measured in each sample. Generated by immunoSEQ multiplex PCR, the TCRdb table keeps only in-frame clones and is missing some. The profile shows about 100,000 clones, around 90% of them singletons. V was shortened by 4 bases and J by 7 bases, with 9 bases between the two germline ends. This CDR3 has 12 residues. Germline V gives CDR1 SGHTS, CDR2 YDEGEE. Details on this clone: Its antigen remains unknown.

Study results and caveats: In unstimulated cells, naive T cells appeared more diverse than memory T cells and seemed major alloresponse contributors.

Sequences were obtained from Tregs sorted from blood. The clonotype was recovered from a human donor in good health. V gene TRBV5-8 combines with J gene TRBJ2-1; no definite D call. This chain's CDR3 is CASSRRYNEQFF. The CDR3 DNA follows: TGTGCCAGCAGCCGCAGGTATAATGAGCAGTTCTTC.